This TCR beta chain stems from a study of cytomegalovirus exposure and HLA in healthy donors. On the study more broadly: Ancestry clustering placed 70% to 85% of several hundred genotyped donors in the Caucasian-associated cluster. Study-wide results and caveats: A highly shared variant cluster was judged a likely technical artifact. Earlier analysis yielded a pattern in which most TCR beta V segments were productive about 87% or about 30% of the time. Donors were assumed by presence/absence analyses to have roughly uniform sequencing depth.

Primers included in the PCR were 60 Vbeta and 13 Jbeta primers. Profiled with immunoSEQ multiplex PCR; TCRdb holds only in-frame clones, not every one. The table records roughly 150,000 clones, roughly 84% of them present only once. In the case of this clone: Antigen: not known.

This CDR3 is built from 15 residues. V was clipped by 0 bases and J by 11 bases; unmatched bases: 13. Germline CDR1 and CDR2: SGHRS and YFSETQ. The chain employs TRBV5-1 and TRBJ2-5, with TRBD2 identical over 7 bases. The specimen sequenced was PBMCs. This clonotype originated in a woman aged 18-29 years in good health and CMV-seronegative. The CDR3 DNA reads TGCGCCAGCAGCTTGGATTTTCGCCGGGCGGGGGAGCAGTACTTC. Residues: CASSLDFRRAGEQYF. The variable domain in full, with the rest retrieved from reference TRBV5-1 and TRBJ2-5, is KAGVTQTPRYLIKTRGQQVTLSCSPISGHRSVSWYQQTPGQGLQFLFEYFSETQRNKGNFPGRFSGRQFSNSRSEMNVSTLELGDSALYLCASSLDFRRAGEQYFGPGTRLLVL.